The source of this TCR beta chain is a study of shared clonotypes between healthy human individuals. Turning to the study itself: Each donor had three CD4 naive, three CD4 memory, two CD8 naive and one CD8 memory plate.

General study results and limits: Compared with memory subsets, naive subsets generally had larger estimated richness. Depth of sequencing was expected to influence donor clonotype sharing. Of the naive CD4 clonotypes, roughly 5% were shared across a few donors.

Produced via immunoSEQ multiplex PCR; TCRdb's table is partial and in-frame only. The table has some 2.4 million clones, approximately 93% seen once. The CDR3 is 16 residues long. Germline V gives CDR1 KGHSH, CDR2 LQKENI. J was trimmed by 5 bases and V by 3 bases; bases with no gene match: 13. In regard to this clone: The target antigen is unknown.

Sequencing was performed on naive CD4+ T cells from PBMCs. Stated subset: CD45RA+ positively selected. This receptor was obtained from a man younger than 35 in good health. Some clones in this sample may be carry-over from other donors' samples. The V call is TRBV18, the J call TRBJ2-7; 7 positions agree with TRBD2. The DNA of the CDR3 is TGTGCCAGCTCACCGGTGGTCGGAGCGGGACCCCACGAGCAGTACTTC. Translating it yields CASSPVVGAGPHEQYF.